The next 24 T cell receptor beta chains were all read from a single sample in a study of neurological immune-mediated disorders (dated by TCRdb to between 2018 and 2021). The library was generated by 5' RACE. Reads for this sample came from an Illumina HiSeq 2500. TCRdb trimmed public reads at Q25 via fastp, called clones via MiXCR and kept in-frame beta chains. Each CDR3 protein gets just one entry, which takes the most common genes and DNA from the rows behind it. The sample table shows approximately 60,000 distinct CDR3 sequences, and about 4% are seen once. The biggest ten clones account for around 2.6% of the sample. The sample consisted of PBMCs. The receptor source for this set is a man in his forties or fifties with multiple sclerosis.

This clonotype was detected ten times or more. This chain uses TRBV5-1 with TRBJ2-4; a possible D gene is TRBD1 (6 bases). Trimming removed 4 bases at V and 0 bases at J, with 17 bases between. The CDR3 runs to 17 residues. Germline CDR1 reads SGHRS; CDR2 reads YFSETQ. The CDR3 DNA is TGCGCCAGCAGCACCTTAACAGGGACGGGAGCCAAAAACATTCAGTACTTC. This gives the protein CASSTLTGTGAKNIQYF.

This clonotype was observed at least ten times. The chain combines TRBV12-3 or TRBV12-4 with TRBJ2-7; 7 bases match TRBD1. The V and J ends lost 6 bases and 4 bases, in that order; junction bases with no gene match: 3. CDR3 size: 12 residues. This chain's CDR3 is CASSKTGYEQYF. In nucleotides, the CDR3 is TGTGCCAGCAGCAAGACAGGGTACGAGCAGTACTTC.

The table lists this clonotype with many counts. The chain carries TRBV20-1 and TRBJ1-5; D possibly corresponds to TRBD1 (6 bases). V was pared by 0 bases and J by 4 bases, with 16 bases between. The germline V gene encodes CDR1 DFQATT and CDR2 SNEGSKA (reference sequence). This CDR3 spans 16 amino acids. The CDR3 DNA reads as TGCAGTGCTAGAGATCTGGGGGCAGGGTCTAATCAGCCCCAGCATTTT. It codes for CSARDLGAGSNQPQHF.

This clonotype was observed at least ten times. The CDR3 coding sequence is TGTGCCAGCAGTGAATCTGGCGGACGCAATCAGCCCCAGCATTTT. As protein: CASSESGGRNQPQHF. V is TRBV6-1 and J is TRBJ1-5; no definite D call. The germline CDR1 and CDR2 sequences are MNHNS and SASEGT. There are 15 residues in the CDR3. Trimming cost V 2 bases and J 2 bases, with 10 bases left between them.

In this sample, this clonotype turned up many times. One end of the junction does not line up with germline, which may come from a read error. CDR3 in amino acids: CASSLLGQVSYEQYF. CDR3 nucleotides: TGCGCCAGCAGCTTGTTGGGACAGGTCTCCTACGAACAGTACTTC. The genes are TRBV5-1 and TRBJ2-7; 8 bases are shared with TRBD1. The CDR3 has 15 residues. CDR1 and CDR2 from the germline V gene are SGHRS and YFSETQ.

This clonotype was found many times. The V call is TRBV7-6, the J call TRBJ1-3; the D is unclear. This CDR3 contains 16 residues. The germline V gene encodes CDR1 SGHVS and CDR2 FNYEAQ. Trimming took 4 bases from V and 0 from J, leaving 13 bases between them. CDR3 sequence reads: CASSSGRGGSGNTIYF. CDR3 in DNA: TGTGCCAGCAGCTCAGGACGTGGAGGCTCTGGAAACACCATATATTTT. Full variable domain (outside the CDR3, taken from reference TRBV7-6 and TRBJ1-3): GAGVSQSPRYKVTKRGQDVALRCDPISGHVSLYWYRQALGQGPEFLTYFNYEAQQDKSGLPNDRFSAERPEGSISTLTIQRTEQRDSAMYRCASSSGRGGSGNTIYFGEGSWLTVV.

This clonotype appeared many times. J is TRBJ2-2 and V is TRBV3-1; no definite D call. The CDR3 has 14 amino acids. The germline CDR1 and CDR2 sequences are LGHDT and YNNKEL (reference sequence). V was pared by 1 base and J by 4 bases, with 7 bases between. The DNA of the CDR3 is TGTGCCAGCAGCCAAGCTAGTCCCACCGGGGAGCTGTTTTTT. Residues: CASSQASPTGELFF.

This clonotype was counted at least ten times. The V gene is TRBV7-2, the J gene TRBJ2-5, with D hard to call. Trimming left V 1 base short and J 4 bases short, with 10 bases between. CDR3 size: 14 residues. Germline V gene data show CDR1 as SGHTA and CDR2 as FQGNSA. The CDR3 coding sequence is TGTGCCAGCAGCTTAGGGGGTCCCCGAGAGACCCAGTACTTC. Protein sequence: CASSLGGPRETQYF.

This clonotype was picked up many times. DNA of the CDR3: TGTGCCACCAGCAGATCGGGGGCCATGGGGAAAGCGGGGGAGCTGTTTTTT. It codes for CATSRSGAMGKAGELFF. This chain connects TRBV15 to TRBJ2-2; the D gene could be TRBD1 or TRBD2 (6 bases each). V dropped 2 bases and J dropped 8 bases, with 21 bases sitting between them. Germline V gene data show CDR1 as LNHNV and CDR2 as YYDKDF (reference sequence). The CDR3 extends over 17 amino acids.

This clonotype was recorded many times. The rearrangement joins TRBV5-1 to TRBJ2-2, with a weak D call TRBD2 (5 bases). Deletions cut 4 bases from V and 7 bases from J, with 14 bases between. CDR1 SGHRS and CDR2 YFSETQ come from the germline V gene. CDR3 length: 14 residues. The CDR3 here is CASSIRMEDGELFF. Here the CDR3 DNA reads TGCGCCAGCAGCATAAGGATGGAGGACGGGGAGCTGTTTTTT.

This clonotype was counted ten times or more. This rearrangement joins TRBV27 to TRBJ1-2, with D possibly being TRBD1 (6 bases). Trimming cost V 3 bases and J 4 bases, with 15 bases left between them. Looked up from germline, CDR1 is MNHEY and CDR2 is SMNVEV (reference sequence). The CDR3 contains 15 residues. For the CDR3, the DNA is TGTGCCAGCAGTTTGTCCAGGGGCGCGGGCTATGGCTACACCTTC. This gives the protein CASSLSRGAGYGYTF.

In its sample, this clonotype was seen many times. V usage is TRBV7-9 and J usage is TRBJ2-5; a weak D match, TRBD1 (5 bases). V lost 8 bases and J lost 0, with 13 bases in between. Germline values: CDR1 SEHNR, CDR2 FQNEAQ (reference sequence). The CDR3 is made up of 14 amino acids. CDR3 protein: CASGAGRDQETQYF. Here the CDR3 DNA reads TGTGCCAGCGGGGCTGGCAGGGACCAAGAGACCCAGTACTTC.

This clonotype was seen only a few times. This chain joins TRBV20-1 and TRBJ1-5; a possible D gene is TRBD1 (5 bases). Germline values: CDR1 DFQATT, CDR2 SNEGSKA (reference sequence). The ends were cut back, 0 bases at V and 7 bases at J, with 16 bases in the middle. CDR3 size: 15 residues. DNA of the CDR3: TGCAGTGCTAGAGATGTCCCCTGGACAATGCAGCCCCAGCATTTT. Translation: CSARDVPWTMQPQHF.

This clonotype was counted many times. This chain links TRBV7-2 with TRBJ2-1, with 7 bases that match TRBD1. The V gene's germline CDR1 is SGHTA and CDR2 FQGNSA. V was pared by 1 base and J by 0 bases, with 12 bases of the junction left unmatched. There are 19 residues in the CDR3. The CDR3 protein is CASSLVTGKRFGSYNEQFF. CDR3 coding DNA: TGTGCCAGCAGCTTAGTGACAGGGAAGAGGTTCGGCTCCTACAATGAGCAGTTCTTC.

The rearrangement joins TRBV24-1 to TRBJ1-4, with TRBD1 matching 7 bases. The germline gives CDR1 KGHDR, CDR2 SFDVKD. J gave up 7 bases and V 11 bases, and 6 bases lay outside the gene matches. This CDR3 spans 12 amino acids. In nucleotides, the CDR3 is TGTGCCAACCAGGGGGTTGGTGAAAAACTGTTTTTT. Its protein is CANQGVGEKLFF.

At least ten counts were recorded for this clonotype. This rearrangement joins TRBV6-5 to TRBJ2-1, with 10 bases aligning to TRBD1. V was clipped by 7 bases and J by 4 bases; unmatched bases: 7. Germline CDR1 MNHEY, CDR2 SVGAGI. The CDR3 contains 15 residues. The CDR3 protein is CASTPTGQGYNEQFF. The CDR3 region has the DNA TGTGCCAGCACCCCAACGGGACAGGGGTACAATGAGCAGTTCTTC.

Ten or more counts support this clonotype. The V and J genes are TRBV7-2 and TRBJ1-5, with TRBD1 as a possible D gene (6 bases). The CDR3 has 15 amino acids. Trimming cost V 4 bases and J 7 bases, with 17 bases left between them. Germline loops: CDR1 SGHTA, CDR2 FQGNSA. In DNA form, the CDR3 reads TGTGCCAGCAGCTCGGACTTCAGGGGCTTGCAGCCCCAGCATTTT. Its protein product is CASSSDFRGLQPQHF.

This clonotype was found many times. The chain is built from TRBV6-5 and TRBJ2-2, with a weak D call TRBD2 (6 bases). V was shortened by 2 bases and J by 3 bases, with 16 bases between the two germline ends. Germline V gives CDR1 MNHEY, CDR2 SVGAGI. The CDR3 extends over 17 amino acids. The CDR3 reads CASSYLTLSGYTGELFF. In DNA form, the CDR3 reads TGTGCCAGCAGTTACCTCACACTAAGCGGGTACACCGGGGAGCTGTTTTTT.

This clonotype was observed many times. V and J are TRBV7-8 and TRBJ1-1, with a weak D call TRBD1 (6 bases). The CDR3 covers 14 residues. V was clipped by 7 bases and J by 4 bases, with 16 bases between them. Germline-derived CDR1 and CDR2 are SGHVS and FQNEAQ. The CDR3 region has the DNA TGTGCCAGCAAGGTCAGGGGCTCCGTCACTGAAGCTTTCTTT. Translation gives CASKVRGSVTEAFF.

This clonotype came up many times. This rearrangement joins TRBV20-1 to TRBJ2-7; D might be TRBD1 (6 bases). From germline, CDR1 is DFQATT and CDR2 SNEGSKA (reference sequence). This CDR3 is built from 14 residues. The ends were cut back, 0 bases at V and 2 bases at J, with 11 bases in the middle. The CDR3 region has the DNA TGCAGTGCTAGAGACAGCGGACAGCCCTACGAGCAGTACGTC. Translating gives CSARDSGQPYEQYV.

As regards this clonotype: A read error may be the cause here, since a much bigger clone is one base away. The chain carries TRBV20-1 and TRBJ1-5; D unclear. CDR3 size: 12 residues. In germline, CDR1 is DFQATT, CDR2 SNEGSKA (reference sequence). The CDR3 sequence: CGARDLDQPQHF. CDR3 DNA: TGCGGTGCTAGAGATCTTGATCAGCCCCAGCATTTT.

Notes on this clonotype: Germline is not matched at one junction end, which may reflect a read error. The chain uses TRBV12-3 or TRBV12-4 and TRBJ1-6; TRBD1 is a possible D gene (5 bases). CDR3 length: 13 residues. The CDR3 reads CASSRSGNSPLNF. The CDR3, as DNA: TGTGCCAGCAGCCGTTCAGGGAATTCACCCCTCAACTTT.

This clonotype was observed at least ten times. The genes are TRBV29-1 and TRBJ2-7; D is possibly TRBD1 or TRBD2 (5 bases each). The length of the CDR3 is 11 residues. Trimming stripped 7 bases from V and 3 bases from J, with 10 bases between. Germline CDR1 is SQVTM and CDR2 is ANQGSEA. CDR3: CSAGTSYEQYV. The CDR3 coding sequence is TGCAGCGCTGGGACGAGCTACGAGCAGTACGTC.

This clonotype was counted many times. This sequence joins TRBV5-1 and TRBJ2-2, with D hard to call. V lost 1 base and J 6 bases, leaving 1 base between the germline ends. Looked up from germline, CDR1 is SGHRS and CDR2 is YFSETQ. This CDR3 is built from 11 residues. The CDR3, as DNA: TGCGCCAGCAGCTTGTCCGGGGAGCTGTTTTTT. This encodes CASSLSGELFF.